These 23 T cell receptor beta chains were all obtained from the same sample, sequenced in a study of cytotoxic CD8 clonotypes in ibrutinib-treated CLL. Sequencing was performed with immunoSEQ multiplex PCR; in TCRdb, only in-frame clones are kept and a portion is missing. The sample holds over 250,000 clones; about 72% are singletons and the top ten take about 5.3%. Material: PBMCs, obtained at disease progression, from a patient treated with ibrutinib. These TCRs come from a human donor with chronic lymphocytic leukemia.

This clone occurred once. The chain has TRBV5-5 and TRBJ2-3; the match to TRBD1 covers 8 bases. J gave up 0 bases and V 0 bases, and 6 bases lay outside the gene matches. The CDR3 is made up of 17 amino acids. Germline CDR1 and CDR2: SGHKS and YYEKEE (reference sequence). CDR3 in DNA: TGTGCCAGCAGCTTGGCTCCAACAGGGGGTAGCACAGATACGCAGTATTTT. Translation gives CASSLAPTGGSTDTQYF.

The chain joins TRBV29-1 to TRBJ1-2, with TRBD1 matching 7 bases. This CDR3 is 12 amino acids long. Germline V gene sequence: CDR1 SQVTM, CDR2 ANQGSEA. The V segment lost 7 bases and the J segment 7 bases; nucleotides outside the gene matches: 9. The CDR3 loop is CSGGGQFSGYTF. The CDR3, as DNA: TGCAGCGGGGGGGGACAGTTTTCTGGCTACACCTTC.

The J gene is TRBJ2-1, the V gene TRBV7-3; TRBD2 might be the D (7 bases). The CDR3 runs 15 residues. V shed 2 bases and J shed 6 bases, with 14 bases lying between them. From germline, CDR1 is SGHTA and CDR2 FQGTGA. For the CDR3, the DNA is TGTGCCAGCAGCTTAGGCGGGGGCAGTTTCAATGAGCAGTTCTTC. Its protein is CASSLGGGSFNEQFF.

The chain uses TRBV29-1 and TRBJ1-4, with D uncertain. CDR1 and CDR2 from the germline V gene are SQVTM and ANQGSEA. The CDR3 length is 12 residues. V shed 4 bases and J shed 6 bases, with 9 bases lying between them. DNA of the CDR3: TGCAGCGTTGGCGGAGTATATGAAAAACTGTTTTTT. Translation: CSVGGVYEKLFF.

The V call is TRBV21-1, the J call TRBJ1-4. TRBV21-1 is a known pseudogene. The CDR3 is made up of 15 amino acids. In DNA form, the CDR3 reads TGTGCCAGCAGCACCTCCCGGGACCGCTATGAAAAACTGTTTTTT. Its translation: CASSTSRDRYEKLFF.

The V and J genes are TRBV6-5 and TRBJ1-3; tentatively, D is TRBD1 (5 bases). The CDR3 length is 14 residues. Looked up from germline, CDR1 is MNHEY and CDR2 is SVGAGI. The V gene lost 5 bases and the J gene lost 4 bases, with 12 bases spanning the gap. CDR3 amino acids: CASSTGTGGNTIYF. In DNA form, the CDR3 reads TGTGCCAGCAGTACGGGGACGGGAGGAAACACCATATATTTT.

The CDR3 reads CASRTITDTQYF. CDR3 sequence (DNA): TGTGCCAGCAGAACTATTACAGATACGCAGTATTTT. The genes are TRBV9 and TRBJ2-3; D uncertain. CDR1 is SGDLS and CDR2 is YYNGEE in the germline V gene. This CDR3 comprises 12 residues. Trimming removed 5 bases at V and 3 bases at J, with 7 bases between.

The chain employs TRBV7-9 and TRBJ1-1, with 9 bases fitting TRBD1. The V gene's germline CDR1 is SEHNR and CDR2 FQNEAQ (reference sequence). This CDR3 spans 16 amino acids. Losses at the gene ends were 5 bases for V and 1 base for J; bases not matched to a gene: 8. The CDR3 region has the DNA TGTGCCAGCAGCCCCCGTGAGGACAGGGGGAACACTGAAGCTTTCTTT. Protein product: CASSPREDRGNTEAFF.

This clone was found once. V gene TRBV5-1 combines with J gene TRBJ2-5, with 7 nucleotides matching TRBD1. This CDR3 spans 14 amino acids. Germline-derived CDR1 and CDR2 are SGHRS and YFSETQ. V lost 4 bases and J lost 1; bases outside the gene matches: 4. This CDR3 is CASSTGQAQETQYF. CDR3 nucleotides: TGCGCCAGCAGCACTGGACAGGCCCAAGAGACCCAGTACTTC.

This clone was seen a single time. This chain connects TRBV10-2 to TRBJ2-5; D gene ambiguous. The CDR3 is made up of 15 amino acids. From germline, CDR1 is WSHSY and CDR2 SAAADI. V lost 3 bases and J 9 bases, leaving 20 bases between the germline ends. Here the CDR3 reads CASSDRILGSVAQYF. In DNA form, the CDR3 reads TGCGCCAGCAGTGACAGGATCTTGGGCTCGGTGGCCCAGTACTTC.

This clone was counted between two and nine times. The V and J genes are TRBV5-8 and TRBJ2-7, with 7 bases aligning to TRBD2. The CDR3 is 17 amino acids. Germline V gene sequence: CDR1 SGHTS, CDR2 YDEGEE. The J segment lost 9 bases and the V segment lost 2 bases, leaving 20 bases of the junction unmatched. The CDR3 loop reads CASSLVGLRGTNVGQYF. The CDR3 DNA is TGTGCCAGCAGCTTAGTAGGTTTGCGGGGGACTAACGTGGGGCAGTACTTC.

This chain joins TRBV7-6 and TRBJ1-5, with D maybe TRBD1 (6 bases). CDR1 and CDR2 from the germline V gene are SGHVS and FNYEAQ. The CDR3 totals 15 residues. Trimming cost V 3 bases and J 6 bases, with 15 bases left between them. CDR3: CASSFPRGAGQPQHF. DNA of the CDR3: TGTGCCAGCAGCTTCCCAAGGGGGGCGGGTCAGCCCCAGCATTTT.

On this clone itself: The same CDR3 is also encoded by other DNA sequences in this sample. The gene calls are TRBV5-1 and TRBJ2-1; D is undetermined. Germline CDR1 and CDR2: SGHRS and YFSETQ. V dropped 0 bases and J dropped 7 bases, with 2 bases sitting between them. The CDR3 loop spans 11 amino acids. This CDR3 reads CASSLGNEQFF. In nucleotides, the CDR3 is TGCGCCAGCAGCTTGGGTAATGAGCAGTTCTTC.

This clone was seen only once. The CDR3 sequence: CASSPSYGTGGPGETQYF. The CDR3 DNA reads TGTGCCAGCTCACCGAGCTACGGGACAGGGGGGCCCGGAGAGACCCAGTACTTC. The chain uses TRBV18 and TRBJ2-5; TRBD1 aligns across 11 bases. Unmatched junction bases numbered 13, after V lost 3 bases and J lost 4 bases. There are 18 residues in the CDR3. Germline assignment: CDR1 KGHSH and CDR2 LQKENI.

The chain links TRBV5-4 to TRBJ1-2; D might be TRBD1 (6 bases). This CDR3 contains 13 residues. CDR1 and CDR2 from the germline V gene are SGHNT and YYREEE (reference sequence). Trimming removed 3 bases at V and 5 bases at J, with 11 bases between. The CDR3 DNA reads as TGTGCCAGCAGCTCGAGGGGGGATTATGGCTACACCTTC. This codes for CASSSRGDYGYTF.

The CDR3 spells CASSFRQETQYF. CDR3 bases: TGTGCCAGCAGCTTCCGACAAGAGACCCAGTACTTC. The chain combines TRBV7-8 with TRBJ2-5, with D uncertain. Germline V lookup: CDR1 SGHVS, CDR2 FQNEAQ. Trimming took 3 bases from V and 2 from J, leaving 4 bases between them. This CDR3 region has 12 residues.

The rearrangement uses TRBV29-1 and TRBJ2-7; unclear D gene. CDR3 length equals 13 residues. Per the germline V gene, CDR1 is SQVTM and CDR2 is ANQGSEA. Between the trimmed V and J ends, which lost 3 bases and 0 bases, there was a span of 9 bases. CDR3 sequence reads: CSVDGPNSYEQYF. The DNA of the CDR3 is TGCAGCGTTGACGGTCCGAACTCCTACGAGCAGTACTTC.

For this clone: Other DNA sequences in the same sample also yield this CDR3. This chain connects TRBV28 to TRBJ2-5; possibly TRBD1 for D (6 bases). This CDR3 spans 13 amino acids. V lost 3 bases and J 2 bases, leaving 7 bases between the germline ends. Per the germline V gene, CDR1 is MDHEN and CDR2 is SYDVKM. CDR3 coding DNA: TGTGCCAGCAGTTTGAGGGGGCAAGAGACCCAGTACTTC. It specifies CASSLRGQETQYF.

The chain employs TRBV7-2 and TRBJ2-7; 9 bases are shared with TRBD2. With V trimmed by 4 bases and J by 2 bases, 6 bases remained unmatched. Germline V lookup: CDR1 SGHTA, CDR2 FQGNSA. CDR3 size: 15 residues. For the CDR3, the DNA is TGTGCCAGCAGCTCTCGTAGCGGGAGTACCTACGAGCAGTACTTC. Translating gives CASSSRSGSTYEQYF.

V is TRBV5-1 and J is TRBJ2-1; D tentatively fits TRBD1 or TRBD2 (5 bases each). V gave up 5 bases and J gave up 0 bases, with 9 bases separating them. CDR1 SGHRS and CDR2 YFSETQ come from the germline V gene. This CDR3 is built from 14 residues. The CDR3, as DNA: TGCGCCAGCAGGGGACCGAGCTCCTACAATGAGCAGTTCTTC. Translated: CASRGPSSYNEQFF.

This chain joins TRBV5-1 and TRBJ1-2; TRBD1 agrees at 7 bases. The CDR3 consists of 13 residues. Germline lookup yields CDR1 SGHRS and CDR2 YFSETQ. V was clipped by 0 bases and J by 6 bases; unmatched bases: 2. The CDR3, as DNA: TGCGCCAGCAGCTTGGGTCAGGGGGATGGCTACACCTTC. Its translation: CASSLGQGDGYTF.

This clone rates as medium-sized. This rearrangement joins TRBV21-1 to TRBJ1-2; the D call in the table, TRBD1, was not verified against the DNA. TRBV21-1 corresponds to a pseudogene. This CDR3 has 16 residues. CDR3 coding DNA: TGTGCCAGCAGGACCAGACAGGGGGTGACCTTCTATGGCTACACCTTC. This encodes CASRTRQGVTFYGYTF.

The chain combines TRBV25-1 with TRBJ2-1; D unclear. Germline CDR1 and CDR2: MGHDK and SYGVNS. The CDR3 is 15 amino acids. The V end was cut by 4 bases, the J end by 0 bases, with 10 bases between. CDR3 DNA: TGTGCCAGCAGTGTTTTAGACGGCTCCTACAATGAGCAGTTCTTC. It yields the protein CASSVLDGSYNEQFF.